These 25 T cell receptor beta chains were sequenced from one sample in a study of response to subunit inactivated influenza vaccine. TCRdb re-analysed the RT-PCR reads in MiXCR, keeping a single row per CDR3 protein. The sample lists more than 200,000 distinct CDR3 sequences; roughly an eighth were seen once. The sequencing here drew on non-naive T cells sorted from PBMCs, taken around two weeks before vaccination. The receptors come from a man aged 45-65 years who received an inactivated influenza vaccine.

This clonotype came up a few times. The chain combines TRBV28 with TRBJ2-1; D perhaps matches TRBD1 (6 bases). This CDR3 comprises 14 residues. V was pared by 7 bases and J by 4 bases, with 14 bases between. In germline, CDR1 is MDHEN, CDR2 SYDVKM. The DNA for the CDR3 is TGTGCCAGCACCATGGGGACACTTTACAATGAGCAGTTCTTC. Translating it yields CASTMGTLYNEQFF.

In DNA, the CDR3 is TGTGCCAGCAGCCTCCGGGTCTATGGCTACACCTTC. Translation: CASSLRVYGYTF. The V call is TRBV6-2 or TRBV6-3, the J call TRBJ1-2; D is unresolved. The germline V gene encodes CDR1 MNHEY and CDR2 SVGEGT. CDR3 length: 12 amino acids. V shed 6 bases and J shed 4 bases, with 9 bases lying between them.

The V and J genes are TRBV3-1 and TRBJ2-3; TRBD2 is a possible D gene (7 bases). CDR1 and CDR2 from the germline V gene are LGHDT and YNNKEL (reference sequence). The V and J ends lost 5 bases and 4 bases respectively, with 22 bases between them. The CDR3 is 17 amino acids. The CDR3 DNA follows: TGTGCCAGCAGCAGCAATAAGTGGGAGGGGGGTCCAGATACGCAGTATTTT. Translation: CASSSNKWEGGPDTQYF.

This clonotype has only a few counts. The gene calls are TRBV6-2 or TRBV6-3 and TRBJ2-3, with 7 bases fitting TRBD2. CDR1 is MNHEY and CDR2 is SVGEGT in the germline V gene. The CDR3 extends over 15 amino acids. V was clipped by 8 bases and J by 1 base; unmatched bases: 9. CDR3 DNA: TGTGCCAGCCGCGTCAGCGGGGTTCGCACAGATACGCAGTATTTT. Its protein is CASRVSGVRTDTQYF.

The genes are TRBV5-1 and TRBJ2-5; 8 positions match TRBD2. In germline, CDR1 is SGHRS, CDR2 YFSETQ. After removal of 5 bases from V and 3 bases from J, the junction contained 9 bases not matched to a gene. The CDR3 loop spans 15 amino acids. CDR3 DNA: TGCGCCAGCAGTGACCGCGGGGGGCGTAAAGAGACCCAGTACTTC. Its protein product is CASSDRGGRKETQYF.

The chain recombines TRBV6-5 with TRBJ2-1, with 9 bases lining up with TRBD1. J gave up 9 bases and V 1 base, and 4 bases lay outside the gene matches. In germline, CDR1 is MNHEY, CDR2 SVGAGI. The length of the CDR3 is 14 residues. CDR3 residues: CASSYFTGGFEQFF. CDR3 coding DNA: TGTGCCAGCAGTTACTTTACAGGGGGCTTTGAGCAGTTCTTC.

This clonotype has more than one count but fewer than ten. The chain carries TRBV3-1 and TRBJ2-3; 7 bases match TRBD2. Germline CDR1 reads LGHDT; CDR2 reads YNNKEL (reference sequence). The CDR3 extends over 14 amino acids. The V and J ends lost 6 bases and 6 bases, in that order; junction bases with no gene match: 9. CDR3 bases: TGTGCCAGCAGTCTTAGCGGGCTGCGGGATACGCAGTATTTT. This sequence encodes CASSLSGLRDTQYF.

This clonotype showed up just a few times. The CDR3 loop reads CASSQDRVVRATDTQYF. DNA of the CDR3: TGCGCCAGCAGCCAAGATAGGGTTGTCAGGGCCACAGATACGCAGTATTTT. This rearrangement joins TRBV4-3 to TRBJ2-3, with D possibly matching TRBD1 (5 bases). V lost 0 bases, J lost 2 bases, and 15 bases lay in between. The CDR3 is made up of 17 amino acids. Germline CDR1 is LGHNA and CDR2 is YSLEER.

This clonotype occurred many times. V gene TRBV12-3 or TRBV12-4 combines with J gene TRBJ2-2; D may be TRBD2 (6 bases). This CDR3 has 12 residues. Deletions cut 8 bases from V and 7 bases from J, with 11 bases between. CDR3 DNA: TGTGCCAGCCGGTATAGCGGCGGGGAGCTGTTTTTT. Amino acids: CASRYSGGELFF.

This chain links TRBV9 with TRBJ2-7; 10 bases align to TRBD2. The CDR3 has 17 amino acids. Germline assignment: CDR1 SGDLS and CDR2 YYNGEE. V shed 4 bases, J shed 4 bases, and the junction held 14 bases outside the gene matches. DNA of the CDR3: TGTGCCAGCAGCCTCGGACTAGCGGAGACCCGAGGATACGAGCAGTACTTC. It codes for CASSLGLAETRGYEQYF.

This clonotype was seen a few times. This chain links TRBV5-6 with TRBJ2-2, with D perhaps matching TRBD1 (6 bases). CDR1 SGHDT and CDR2 YYEEEE come from the germline V gene. Between the trimmed V and J ends, which lost 0 bases and 7 bases, there was a span of 10 bases. This CDR3 is 14 amino acids long. CDR3 residues: CASSLVQGIGELFF. Here the CDR3 DNA reads TGTGCCAGCAGCTTGGTGCAGGGGATCGGGGAGCTGTTTTTT.

This clonotype was detected ten times or more. The chain links TRBV12-3 or TRBV12-4 to TRBJ2-2; D ambiguous. The V and J ends lost 6 bases and 6 bases respectively, with 8 bases between them. The CDR3 extends over 12 amino acids. CDR3 sequence reads: CASSPGPGELFF. CDR3 bases: TGTGCCAGCAGCCCCGGCCCCGGGGAGCTGTTTTTT.

This clonotype was counted ten times or more. The chain carries TRBV6-1 and TRBJ2-2; TRBD2 matches 10 bases. The V segment lost 6 bases and the J segment 5 bases; nucleotides outside the gene matches: 6. Germline CDR1 and CDR2: MNHNS and SASEGT. The CDR3 length is 15 residues. The CDR3 spells CASSRAGGGTGELFF. CDR3 bases: TGTGCCAGCAGCCGAGCGGGAGGGGGAACCGGGGAGCTGTTTTTT.

This chain joins TRBV6-5 and TRBJ1-3; no clear D. With 2 bases removed from V and 0 bases from J, the gap between germline ends came to 8 bases. The germline V gene has CDR1 MNHEY and CDR2 SVGAGI. The CDR3 has 15 residues. The CDR3 bases are TGTGCCAGCAGTTACAGTCCTGACTCTGGAAACACCATATATTTT. This translates into CASSYSPDSGNTIYF.

The table lists this clonotype with a few counts. The chain recombines TRBV20-1 with TRBJ2-7, with 8 bases identical to TRBD2. The ends lost 3 bases at V and 4 bases at J; junction bases unmatched: 8. CDR3 length equals 14 residues. The germline gives CDR1 DFQATT, CDR2 SNEGSKA (reference sequence). CDR3 nucleotide sequence: TGCAGTGCTAGCTTAACGGGAGGGGGGTACGAGCAGTACTTC. Translated: CSASLTGGGYEQYF.

J is TRBJ2-7 and V is TRBV5-6, with 8 bases identical to TRBD1. The germline gives CDR1 SGHDT, CDR2 YYEEEE. This CDR3 has 15 amino acids. J gave up 4 bases and V 6 bases, and 12 bases lay outside the gene matches. DNA of the CDR3: TGTGCCAGCACCCGTGACGGGCAGGGGGCTTACGAGCAGTACTTC. Its protein product is CASTRDGQGAYEQYF. The whole variable domain, remainder taken from reference TRBV5-6 and TRBJ2-7, is DAGVTQSPTHLIKTRGQQVTLRCSPKSGHDTVSWYQQALGQGPQFIFQYYEEEERQRGNFPDRFSGHQFPNYSSELNVNALLLGDSALYLCASTRDGQGAYEQYFGPGTRLTVT.

The rearrangement uses TRBV7-9 and TRBJ2-7, with 12 nucleotides matching TRBD1. J gave up 5 bases and V 5 bases, and 7 bases lay outside the gene matches. The germline V gene has CDR1 SEHNR and CDR2 FQNEAQ (reference sequence). This CDR3 has 15 residues. CDR3 region: CASSTRDRGRNEQYF. CDR3 nucleotides: TGTGCCAGCAGCACTCGGGACAGGGGGCGAAACGAGCAGTACTTC.

This clonotype has ten or more counts. The chain is built from TRBV7-2 and TRBJ2-5; D gene uncertain. The ends were cut back, 1 base at V and 5 bases at J, with 8 bases in the middle. Germline V gene sequence: CDR1 SGHTA, CDR2 FQGNSA. The CDR3 runs to 13 residues. Written as DNA, the CDR3 is TGTGCCAGCAGCTTAGGTCGGGCCGAGACCCAGTACTTC. It specifies CASSLGRAETQYF.

This clonotype was detected many times. The CDR3: CATSRSTEKLFF. In nucleotides, the CDR3 is TGTGCCACCAGCAGAAGTACCGAAAAACTGTTTTTT. The gene calls are TRBV15 and TRBJ1-4; D not certain. V was clipped by 2 bases and J by 8 bases, with 6 bases between them. Germline V gives CDR1 LNHNV, CDR2 YYDKDF (reference sequence). CDR3 size: 12 residues.

This clonotype appeared many times. The chain joins TRBV20-1 to TRBJ2-7, with D unclear. V was pared by 3 bases and J by 4 bases, with 10 bases between. This CDR3 spans 12 amino acids. Germline V gives CDR1 DFQATT, CDR2 SNEGSKA (reference sequence). The CDR3 DNA reads TGCAGTGCTAGTAAGGGATCGTACGAGCAGTACTTC. It encodes CSASKGSYEQYF.

The chain employs TRBV5-6 and TRBJ1-6, with a possible D match to TRBD1 (5 bases). The CDR3 is made up of 14 amino acids. Trimming cost V 4 bases and J 5 bases, with 10 bases left between them. Germline V gene data show CDR1 as SGHDT and CDR2 as YYEEEE. The CDR3 sequence is CASSKLTDNSPLHF. The CDR3 DNA follows: TGTGCCAGCAGCAAATTGACAGATAATTCACCCCTCCACTTT.

For this clonotype: The junction departs from germline at one end; a sequencing error may be responsible. The CDR3 DNA sequence: TGTACCAGCAGTTTAGGGACGGGGGGGCGTTTTTTGTTACATGAGCAGTTCTTC. Protein: CTSSLGTGGRFLLHEQFF. The chain joins TRBV3-1 to TRBJ2-1, with 8 bases lining up with TRBD2. This CDR3 is built from 18 residues. Germline V CDR1 and CDR2: LGHDT, YNNKEL (reference sequence).

This clonotype showed up just a few times. The chain joins TRBV7-7 to TRBJ2-1; 9 bases fit TRBD2. CDR1 is SSHAT, CDR2 FNYEAQ, per germline (reference sequence). The CDR3 runs 16 residues. J lost 2 bases, V lost 0 bases, and 2 bases had no gene match. The CDR3 bases are TGTGCCAGCAGCTTAGCTTCTAGCGGGGCCTACAATGAGCAGTTCTTC. Amino acid sequence: CASSLASSGAYNEQFF.

This clonotype was recorded many times. The V gene is TRBV7-9, the J gene TRBJ1-3; tentative D call: TRBD1 (6 bases). CDR1 is SEHNR, CDR2 FQNEAQ, per germline (reference sequence). Trimming took off 1 base at V and 3 bases at J, with 7 bases between the two ends. The CDR3 runs to 14 residues. The CDR3 DNA reads TGTGCCAGCAGCTTAGGGACAGTTGGAAACACCATATATTTT. It yields the protein CASSLGTVGNTIYF.

The chain is built from TRBV4-3 and TRBJ2-7, with TRBD1 identical over 7 bases. V was clipped by 0 bases and J by 4 bases; unmatched bases: 6. The CDR3 is made up of 15 amino acids. Germline assignment: CDR1 LGHNA and CDR2 YSLEER. CDR3 sequence: CASSQDPTGRYEQYF. As DNA, the CDR3 is TGCGCCAGCAGCCAAGATCCGACAGGGCGTTACGAGCAGTACTTC.